This entry is about one TCR beta chain. Antigen specificity is unknown. This record belongs to a study of cytomegalovirus exposure and HLA in healthy donors. While the first cohort had around 700 subjects, the donors belonged to the separate validation cohort of roughly 120 subjects. Here immunoSEQ multiplex PCR was the method, and the copy in TCRdb shows in-frame clones only, minus some. The table has around 140,000 clones, approximately 94% seen once; the top ten hold about 1.7%. This CDR3 has 14 amino acids. CDR1 SNHLY and CDR2 FYNNEI come from the germline V gene. V gave up 3 bases and J gave up 1 base, with 9 bases separating them. Whole-study findings and limits: CMV antigen specificity of a few CMV-associated chains was confirmed in vitro. According to a subsequent analysis, TCR clusters from the first cohort were inclined to appear together in the 130 or so validation repertoires. Reports showed the classifier diagnosing cytomegalovirus status with high specificity and sensitivity.

This receptor was obtained from a man aged 18 to 30 in good health and CMV-seropositive. The sequenced sample was PBMCs. The chain carries TRBV2 and TRBJ2-5; TRBD1 might be the D (5 bases). The CDR3 region is CASSDGHLQETQYF. DNA for the CDR3: TGTGCCAGCAGTGACGGACACCTCCAAGAGACCCAGTACTTC.